Below, 26 T cell receptor beta chains from the same sample are listed, as sequenced in a study of blood T cell repertoires in COVID-19. This table comes from immunoSEQ multiplex PCR, and its TCRdb copy is limited to in-frame clones, with some not included. The data show 490,000 or so clones, around nine tenths seen once. Sequencing used PBMCs or T cells enriched from blood (not recorded which). The receptors come from a woman in her 40s who had recovered from COVID-19.

This clone was seen a few times. The chain carries TRBV5-1 and TRBJ2-7; 8 bases fit TRBD2. CDR3 length equals 15 residues. V was clipped by 0 bases and J by 5 bases; unmatched bases: 7. Looked up from germline, CDR1 is SGHRS and CDR2 is YFSETQ. Here the CDR3 DNA reads TGCGCCAGCAGCTTGGAACTAGCGGATTTGAACGAGCAGTACTTC. This translates into CASSLELADLNEQYF.

V usage is TRBV5-1 and J usage is TRBJ1-1; TRBD1 matches 8 bases. This CDR3 region has 16 residues. V lost 5 bases and J lost 7; bases outside the gene matches: 16. Germline lookup yields CDR1 SGHRS and CDR2 YFSETQ. CDR3 loop: CASSHFPGQGGFEAFF. CDR3 DNA sequence: TGCGCCAGCAGTCACTTCCCCGGACAGGGCGGATTTGAAGCTTTCTTT. Full variable domain (remainder filled in from reference TRBV5-1 and TRBJ1-1): KAGVTQTPRYLIKTRGQQVTLSCSPISGHRSVSWYQQTPGQGLQFLFEYFSETQRNKGNFPGRFSGRQFSNSRSEMNVSTLELGDSALYLCASSHFPGQGGFEAFFGQGTRLTVV.

The chain carries TRBV21-1 and TRBJ1-2. TRBV21-1 represents a pseudogene. CDR3 length: 14 amino acids. The CDR3 coding sequence is TGTGCCAGCAGCCATCCAACGCCGCGAACTCGCTACACCTTC. Residues: CASSHPTPRTRYTF.

The gene calls are TRBV9 and TRBJ1-6; the match to TRBD1 covers 7 bases. J was trimmed by 6 bases and V by 3 bases; bases with no gene match: 3. The CDR3 has 14 amino acids. Germline assignment: CDR1 SGDLS and CDR2 YYNGEE. For the CDR3, the DNA is TGTGCCAGCAGCGAAGGACAGGTTAATTCACCCCTCCACTTT. Amino acids: CASSEGQVNSPLHF.

This rearrangement joins TRBV3-1 (or the pseudogene TRBV3-2) to TRBJ2-5; D might be TRBD1 (5 bases). The CDR3 extends over 14 amino acids. Germline-derived CDR1 and CDR2 are LGHDT and YNNKEL (reference sequence). Trimming left V 4 bases short and J 1 base short, with 10 bases between. The CDR3 reads CASSPSGIQETQYF. Written as DNA, the CDR3 is TGTGCCAGCAGCCCCTCAGGGATCCAAGAGACCCAGTACTTC.

The rearrangement uses TRBV6-5 and TRBJ1-3, with a tentative D call TRBD1 (5 bases). In germline, CDR1 is MNHEY, CDR2 SVGAGI. The CDR3 runs to 14 residues. Deletions cut 0 bases from V and 6 bases from J, with 9 bases between. The DNA for the CDR3 is TGTGCCAGCAGTTACTCGCAGGGCGCAAACACCATATATTTT. Translated: CASSYSQGANTIYF.

The chain combines TRBV27 with TRBJ2-7; 8 positions agree with TRBD2. Per the germline V gene, CDR1 is MNHEY and CDR2 is SMNVEV (reference sequence). Trimming cost V 0 bases and J 6 bases; bases outside gene matches: 7. CDR3 length: 15 amino acids. The CDR3 DNA is TGTGCCAGCAGTTTATCGACGGGACTAGTCCGCGAGCAGTACTTC. This codes for CASSLSTGLVREQYF.

The J gene is TRBJ1-6, the V gene TRBV27, with 9 bases matching TRBD1. The J segment lost 8 bases and the V segment lost 0 bases, leaving 2 bases of the junction unmatched. This CDR3 region has 15 residues. Germline V CDR1 and CDR2: MNHEY, SMNVEV (reference sequence). The CDR3 loop reads CASSLSGTGYSPLHF. The DNA for the CDR3 is TGTGCCAGCAGTTTATCGGGGACAGGGTATTCACCCCTCCACTTT.

CDR3 region: CASSWGGANQETQYF. The CDR3 DNA follows: TGTGCCAGCAGCTGGGGCGGGGCCAACCAAGAGACCCAGTACTTC. The rearrangement uses TRBV5-4 and TRBJ2-5, with a weak D call TRBD2 (6 bases). This CDR3 has 15 amino acids. Deletions cut 3 bases from V and 0 bases from J, with 12 bases between. From germline, CDR1 is SGHNT and CDR2 YYREEE (reference sequence).

The rearrangement links TRBV4-1 to TRBJ2-1; tentative D call: TRBD2 (5 bases). The germline gives CDR1 MGHRA, CDR2 YSYEKL. The V gene lost 1 base and the J gene lost 5 bases, with 15 bases spanning the gap. CDR3 size: 16 residues. CDR3 region: CASSQVYTSGNNEQFF. The CDR3 DNA reads TGCGCCAGCAGCCAAGTTTATACGAGCGGAAACAATGAGCAGTTCTTC.

The chain couples TRBV9 to TRBJ2-3, with D possibly matching TRBD2 (6 bases). Deletions cut 3 bases from V and 2 bases from J, with 16 bases between. The germline CDR1 and CDR2 sequences are SGDLS and YYNGEE. This CDR3 is built from 16 residues. CDR3 in amino acids: CASSAEGTGFTDTQYF. CDR3 DNA sequence: TGTGCCAGCAGCGCGGAGGGAACGGGCTTCACAGATACGCAGTATTTT.

V is TRBV11-2 and J is TRBJ2-1; TRBD2 might be the D (6 bases). Trimming shortened V by 2 bases and J by 2 bases, and 13 bases separated the two germline ends. Germline CDR1 is SGHAT and CDR2 is FQNNGV. The CDR3 contains 16 residues. CDR3 in DNA: TGTGCCAGCAGCTTATTACAGATAGCGGCCTACAATGAGCAGTTCTTC. This codes for CASSLLQIAAYNEQFF.

The chain couples TRBV10-2 to TRBJ2-3; D remains unclear. V dropped 0 bases and J dropped 2 bases, with 9 bases sitting between them. The CDR3 has 15 amino acids. Germline V gene sequence: CDR1 WSHSY, CDR2 SAAADI. In nucleotides, the CDR3 is TGCGCCAGCAGTGAGTCGACTGTATCCACAGATACGCAGTATTTT. It translates to CASSESTVSTDTQYF.

The J gene is TRBJ1-1, the V gene TRBV21-1; the table names TRBD1, a call not compared with the DNA. TRBV21-1 is listed as a pseudogene. CDR3 length equals 16 residues. The DNA of the CDR3 is TGTGCCAGCAGCAAAGTGTTCCGGGTAGGGGACACTGAAGCTTTCTTT. Protein: CASSKVFRVGDTEAFF.

V is TRBV7-9 and J is TRBJ2-7, with 10 bases that match TRBD1. CDR3 length: 14 amino acids. V lost 5 bases to trimming and J lost 7 bases; unmatched junction nucleotides: 8. Germline V gene lookup returns CDR1 SEHNR and CDR2 FQNEAQ (reference sequence). CDR3 region: CASSRDRGGLEQYF. CDR3 coding DNA: TGTGCCAGCAGCCGGGACAGGGGAGGGTTGGAGCAGTACTTC.

The rearrangement joins TRBV18 to TRBJ2-5, with D hard to call. Germline V gene lookup returns CDR1 KGHSH and CDR2 LQKENI. The CDR3 extends over 12 amino acids. V was shortened by 2 bases and J by 5 bases, with 6 bases between the two germline ends. The CDR3 loop is CASSPNRETQYF. CDR3 nucleotide sequence: TGTGCCAGCTCACCAAATCGGGAGACCCAGTACTTC.

The V and J genes are TRBV6-2 or TRBV6-3 and TRBJ2-2, with 7 bases matching TRBD2. Germline-derived CDR1 and CDR2 are MNHEY and SVGEGT. The length of the CDR3 is 15 residues. Trimming cost V 4 bases and J 3 bases; bases outside gene matches: 5. The CDR3 nucleotides are TGTGCCAGCAGTTCGGGGGGACTTGACACCGGGGAGCTGTTTTTT. This codes for CASSSGGLDTGELFF.

In the case of this clone: Other DNA sequences of this sample code for an identical CDR3. The CDR3 spells CASSLGAGTEAFF. The CDR3 DNA is TGTGCCAGCAGCTTAGGTGCGGGGACTGAAGCTTTCTTT. This rearrangement joins TRBV7-9 to TRBJ1-1; D gene unclear. The germline V gene encodes CDR1 SEHNR and CDR2 FQNEAQ (reference sequence). The CDR3 covers 13 residues. Trimming left V 1 base short and J 5 bases short, with 8 bases between.

This rearrangement joins TRBV12-3 or TRBV12-4 to TRBJ1-1, with TRBD1 identical over 7 bases. With 4 bases clipped from V and 7 bases from J, the junction kept 3 bases outside the gene matches. The CDR3 covers 12 residues. Here the CDR3 reads CASSSGGFEAFF. Written as DNA, the CDR3 is TGTGCCAGCAGTTCAGGGGGGTTTGAAGCTTTCTTT.

The V call is TRBV19, the J call TRBJ2-5; 13 nucleotides agree with TRBD2. CDR3 length: 16 amino acids. Germline-derived CDR1 and CDR2 are LNHDA and SQIVND (reference sequence). V shed 1 base, J shed 4 bases, and the junction held 3 bases outside the gene matches. CDR3 in amino acids: CASSIGRLAGGETQYF. The CDR3, as DNA: TGTGCCAGTAGTATAGGCCGACTAGCGGGAGGAGAGACCCAGTACTTC.

With regard to this clone: Within the sample, other DNA sequences also encode this same CDR3. V usage is TRBV7-2 and J usage is TRBJ1-5, with 8 bases aligning to TRBD1. Germline CDR1 reads SGHTA; CDR2 reads FQGNSA. This CDR3 is built from 15 residues. V was pared by 5 bases and J by 2 bases, with 5 bases of the junction left unmatched. Here the CDR3 reads CASSPAGGGNQPQHF. Written as DNA, the CDR3 is TGTGCCAGCAGCCCGGCAGGGGGCGGCAATCAGCCCCAGCATTTT.

This chain links TRBV12-3 or TRBV12-4 with TRBJ1-5, with D perhaps matching TRBD1 (5 bases). Trimming removed 6 bases from V and 6 bases from J, with 12 bases in between. There are 13 residues in the CDR3. CDR3 nucleotide sequence: TGTGCCAGCAGCCAGGGAACACCTCAGCCCCAGCATTTT. Its translation is CASSQGTPQPQHF.

In DNA, the CDR3 is TGCGCCAGCAGCCCTACGGGATTTAAGAGCTCTGGGGCCAACGTCCTGACTTTC. Residues: CASSPTGFKSSGANVLTF. V is TRBV4-3 and J is TRBJ2-6, with D perhaps matching TRBD2 (5 bases). Trimming pared 4 bases from V and 0 bases from J, leaving 16 bases between. CDR3 size: 18 residues. Looked up from germline, CDR1 is LGHNA and CDR2 is YSLEER.

This clone was detected only a few times. The genes are TRBV9 and TRBJ2-1, with 9 nucleotides matching TRBD1. This CDR3 comprises 16 residues. Germline trimming cut 0 bases from V and 6 bases from J; bases unmatched to any gene: 7. The V gene's germline CDR1 is SGDLS and CDR2 YYNGEE. Here the CDR3 reads CASSVAHLDRGNEQFF. CDR3 in DNA: TGTGCCAGCAGCGTAGCCCACCTGGACAGGGGCAATGAGCAGTTCTTC.

The genes are TRBV5-1 and TRBJ2-2, with 8 bases lining up with TRBD1. Losses at the gene ends were 7 bases for V and 5 bases for J; bases not matched to a gene: 10. The germline V gene encodes CDR1 SGHRS and CDR2 YFSETQ. The CDR3 contains 15 residues. The chain's CDR3 is CASAPGGSITGELFF. DNA for the CDR3: TGCGCCAGCGCCCCAGGGGGCAGTATTACCGGGGAGCTGTTTTTT. Combining the CDR3 with reference TRBV5-1 and TRBJ2-2 gives the whole variable domain KAGVTQTPRYLIKTRGQQVTLSCSPISGHRSVSWYQQTPGQGLQFLFEYFSETQRNKGNFPGRFSGRQFSNSRSEMNVSTLELGDSALYLCASAPGGSITGELFFGEGSRLTVL.

CDR3 bases: TGTGCCAGCAGTGAGGAAGCGTTCACAGATACGCAGTATTTT. It codes for CASSEEAFTDTQYF. The chain carries TRBV6-4 and TRBJ2-3; D call uncertain. Germline assignment: CDR1 MRHNA and CDR2 SNTAGT. V shed 3 bases and J shed 2 bases, with 9 bases lying between them. This CDR3 comprises 14 residues.